Sequencing of this TCR beta chain was carried out in a study of CD8 T cells in ankylosing spondylitis. Points from the study as a whole: Within peripheral blood, clones linked to disease were CD8+ and relatively rare.

TCRdb called the 5' RACE reads again in MiXCR, with one record for every CDR3 protein. Among approximately 150,000 distinct CDR3 sequences listed, around 42% were seen once. This clonotype was seen a few times. The antigen remains unidentified. The CDR3 contains 15 residues. V dropped 4 bases and J dropped 7 bases, with 15 bases sitting between them. Germline CDR1 and CDR2: SGHRS and YFSETQ. What was sequenced was synovial fluid, either unsorted or a sorted T cell fraction (not recorded which). The clonotype comes from a male donor with ankylosing spondylitis. V usage is TRBV5-1 and J usage is TRBJ1-6; the D gene is possibly TRBD1 (6 bases). The chain's CDR3 is CASSGGQGRNSPLHF. The CDR3 DNA sequence: TGCGCCAGCAGCGGAGGGCAGGGGCGGAATTCACCCCTCCACTTT.